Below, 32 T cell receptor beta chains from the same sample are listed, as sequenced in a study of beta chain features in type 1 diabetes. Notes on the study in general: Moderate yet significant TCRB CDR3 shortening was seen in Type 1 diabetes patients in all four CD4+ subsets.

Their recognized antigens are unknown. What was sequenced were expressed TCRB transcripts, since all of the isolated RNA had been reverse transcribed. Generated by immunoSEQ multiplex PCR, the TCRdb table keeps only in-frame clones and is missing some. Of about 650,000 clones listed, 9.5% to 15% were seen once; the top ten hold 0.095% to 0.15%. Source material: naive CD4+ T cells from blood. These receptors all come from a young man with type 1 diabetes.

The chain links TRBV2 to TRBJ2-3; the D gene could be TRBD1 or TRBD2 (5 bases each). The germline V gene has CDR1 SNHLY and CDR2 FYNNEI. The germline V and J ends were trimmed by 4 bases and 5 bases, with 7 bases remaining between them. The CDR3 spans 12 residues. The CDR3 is CASSVGVDTQYF. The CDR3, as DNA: TGTGCCAGCAGTGTGGGGGTAGATACGCAGTATTTT.

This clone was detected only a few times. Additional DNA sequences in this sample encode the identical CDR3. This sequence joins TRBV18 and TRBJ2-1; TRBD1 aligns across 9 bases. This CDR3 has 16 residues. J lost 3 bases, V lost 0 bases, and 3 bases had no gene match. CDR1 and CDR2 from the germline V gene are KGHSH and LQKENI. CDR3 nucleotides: TGTGCCAGCTCACCACCGGGGACAGGGTTCTACAATGAGCAGTTCTTC. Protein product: CASSPPGTGFYNEQFF.

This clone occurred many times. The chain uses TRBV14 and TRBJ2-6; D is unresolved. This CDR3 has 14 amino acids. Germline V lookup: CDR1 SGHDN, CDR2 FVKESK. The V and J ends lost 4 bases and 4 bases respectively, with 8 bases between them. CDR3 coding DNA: TGTGCCAGCAGCCTAGGTGCGGGGGCCAACGTCCTGACTTTC. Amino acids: CASSLGAGANVLTF.

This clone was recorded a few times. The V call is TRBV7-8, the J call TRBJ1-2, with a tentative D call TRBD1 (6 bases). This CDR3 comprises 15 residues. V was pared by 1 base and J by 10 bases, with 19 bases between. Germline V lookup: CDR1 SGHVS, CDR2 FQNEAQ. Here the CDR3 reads CASSLEIRGGYAYTF. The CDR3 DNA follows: TGTGCCAGCAGCTTAGAGATTAGAGGGGGTTACGCCTACACCTTC.

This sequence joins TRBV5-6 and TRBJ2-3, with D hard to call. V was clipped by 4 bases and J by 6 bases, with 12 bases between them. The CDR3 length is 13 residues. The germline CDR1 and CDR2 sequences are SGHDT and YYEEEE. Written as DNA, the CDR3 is TGTGCCAGCAGCCCGGACCCCGCGGATACGCAGTATTTT. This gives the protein CASSPDPADTQYF. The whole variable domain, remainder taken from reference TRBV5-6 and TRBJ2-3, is DAGVTQSPTHLIKTRGQQVTLRCSPKSGHDTVSWYQQALGQGPQFIFQYYEEEERQRGNFPDRFSGHQFPNYSSELNVNALLLGDSALYLCASSPDPADTQYFGPGTRLTVL.

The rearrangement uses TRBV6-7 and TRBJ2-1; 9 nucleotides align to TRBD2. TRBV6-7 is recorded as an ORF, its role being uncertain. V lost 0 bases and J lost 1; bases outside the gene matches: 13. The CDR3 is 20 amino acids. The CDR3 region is CASSYSEWRGGLMSYNEQFF. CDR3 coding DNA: TGTGCCAGCAGTTACTCCGAATGGCGGGGGGGCCTGATGTCCTACAATGAGCAGTTCTTC.

DNA for the CDR3: TGTGCCAGCAGCTTAGGCGGGGGGAAGACAGATACGCAGTATTTT. It encodes CASSLGGGKTDTQYF. V is TRBV7-6 and J is TRBJ2-3; 8 nucleotides line up with TRBD2. The CDR3 is 15 residues long. The germline CDR1 and CDR2 sequences are SGHVS and FNYEAQ. After removal of 1 base from V and 3 bases from J, the junction contained 3 bases not matched to a gene.

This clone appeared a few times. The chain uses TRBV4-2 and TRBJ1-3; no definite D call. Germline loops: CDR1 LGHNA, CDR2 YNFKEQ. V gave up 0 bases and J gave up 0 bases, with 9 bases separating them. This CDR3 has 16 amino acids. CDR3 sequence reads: CASSQDYTFSGNTIYF. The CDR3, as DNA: TGTGCCAGCAGCCAAGATTATACTTTCTCTGGAAACACCATATATTTT.

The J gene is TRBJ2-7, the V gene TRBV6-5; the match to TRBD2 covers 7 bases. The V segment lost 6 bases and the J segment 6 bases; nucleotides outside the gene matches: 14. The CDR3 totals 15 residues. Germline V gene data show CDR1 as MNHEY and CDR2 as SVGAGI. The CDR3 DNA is TGTGCCAGCAGGCAACCCGGGACTATTGGCGGCGAGCAGTACTTC. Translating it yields CASRQPGTIGGEQYF.

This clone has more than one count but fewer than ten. CDR3 sequence (DNA): TGTGCCAGCAGCTTTAGCGTATCCCAGGGGGCGAAGCAGTACTTC. It yields the protein CASSFSVSQGAKQYF. The chain is built from TRBV7-2 and TRBJ2-7; 8 nucleotides agree with TRBD1. The CDR3 consists of 15 residues. Germline V gives CDR1 SGHTA, CDR2 FQGNSA. With 3 bases clipped from V and 8 bases from J, the junction kept 12 bases outside the gene matches.

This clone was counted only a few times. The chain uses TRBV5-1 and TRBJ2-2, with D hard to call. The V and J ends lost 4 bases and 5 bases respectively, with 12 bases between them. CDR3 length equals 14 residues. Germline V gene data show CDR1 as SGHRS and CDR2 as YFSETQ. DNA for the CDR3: TGCGCCAGCAGCGATCGAACCTCAACCGGGGAGCTGTTTTTT. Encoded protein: CASSDRTSTGELFF.

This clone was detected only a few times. CDR3 protein: CASSLTPDSHQPQHF. The CDR3, as DNA: TGTGCCAGCAGCTTAACTCCGGACAGTCATCAGCCCCAGCATTTT. The V gene is TRBV7-2, the J gene TRBJ1-5, with D possibly being TRBD1 (6 bases). Looked up from germline, CDR1 is SGHTA and CDR2 is FQGNSA. This CDR3 has 15 amino acids. V lost 2 bases and J lost 5, with 13 bases in between.

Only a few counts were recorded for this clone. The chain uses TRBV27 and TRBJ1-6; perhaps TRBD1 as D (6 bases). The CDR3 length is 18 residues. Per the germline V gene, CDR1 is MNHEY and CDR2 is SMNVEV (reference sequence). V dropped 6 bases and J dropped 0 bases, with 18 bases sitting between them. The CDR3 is CASSVDSPRSSYNSPLHF. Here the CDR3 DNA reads TGTGCCAGCAGCGTGGACAGTCCGCGGAGCTCCTATAATTCACCCCTCCACTTT.

As DNA, the CDR3 is TGTGCCAGCAGTACCACGGGCTCCGGCTACACCTTC. The encoded protein is CASSTTGSGYTF. This chain connects TRBV6-6 to TRBJ1-2, with D unclear. The CDR3 length is 12 residues. V gave up 5 bases and J gave up 8 bases, with 12 bases separating them. Germline V gene sequence: CDR1 MNHNY, CDR2 SVGAGI (reference sequence).

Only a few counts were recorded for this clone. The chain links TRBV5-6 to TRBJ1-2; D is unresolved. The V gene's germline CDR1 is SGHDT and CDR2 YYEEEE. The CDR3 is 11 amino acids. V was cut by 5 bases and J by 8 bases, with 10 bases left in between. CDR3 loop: CASRATTGYTF. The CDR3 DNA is TGTGCCAGCAGGGCTACGACCGGCTACACCTTC.

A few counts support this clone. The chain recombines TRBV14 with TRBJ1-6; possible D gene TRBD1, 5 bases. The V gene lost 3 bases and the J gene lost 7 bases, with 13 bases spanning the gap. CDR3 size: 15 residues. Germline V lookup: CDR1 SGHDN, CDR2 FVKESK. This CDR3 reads CASSHRRDGNSPLHF. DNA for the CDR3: TGTGCCAGCAGCCATCGCCGGGACGGAAATTCACCCCTCCACTTT. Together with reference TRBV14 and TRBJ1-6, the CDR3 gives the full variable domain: EAGVTQFPSHSVIEKGQTVTLRCDPISGHDNLYWYRRVMGKEIKFLLHFVKESKQDESGMPNNRFLAERTGGTYSTLKVQPAELEDSGVYFCASSHRRDGNSPLHFGNGTRLTVT.

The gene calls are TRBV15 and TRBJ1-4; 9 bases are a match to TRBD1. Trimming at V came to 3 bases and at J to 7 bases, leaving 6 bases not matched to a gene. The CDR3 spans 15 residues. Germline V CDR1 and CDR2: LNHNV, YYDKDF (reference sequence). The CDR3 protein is CATSRGQGGSEKLFF. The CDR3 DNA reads TGTGCCACCAGCAGGGGACAGGGAGGGAGTGAAAAACTGTTTTTT. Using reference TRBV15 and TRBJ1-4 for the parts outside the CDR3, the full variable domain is DAMVIQNPRYQVTQFGKPVTLSCSQTLNHNVMYWYQQKSSQAPKLLFHYYDKDFNNEADTPDNFQSRRPNTSFCFLDIRSPGLGDTAMYLCATSRGQGGSEKLFFGSGTQLSVL.

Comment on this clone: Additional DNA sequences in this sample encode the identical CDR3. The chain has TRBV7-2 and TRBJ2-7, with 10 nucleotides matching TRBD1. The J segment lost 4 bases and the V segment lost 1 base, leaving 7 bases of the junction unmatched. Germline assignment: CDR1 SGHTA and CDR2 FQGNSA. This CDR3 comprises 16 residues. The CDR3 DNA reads TGTGCCAGCAGCTTAGTGCCGGGACAGGGGAATTACGAGCAGTACTTC. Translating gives CASSLVPGQGNYEQYF.

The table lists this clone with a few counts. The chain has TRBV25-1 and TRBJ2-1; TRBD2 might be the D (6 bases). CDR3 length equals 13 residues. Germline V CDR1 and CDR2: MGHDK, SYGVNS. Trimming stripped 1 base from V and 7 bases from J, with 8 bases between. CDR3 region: CASSEWGVNEQFF. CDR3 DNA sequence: TGTGCCAGCAGTGAATGGGGGGTGAATGAGCAGTTCTTC.

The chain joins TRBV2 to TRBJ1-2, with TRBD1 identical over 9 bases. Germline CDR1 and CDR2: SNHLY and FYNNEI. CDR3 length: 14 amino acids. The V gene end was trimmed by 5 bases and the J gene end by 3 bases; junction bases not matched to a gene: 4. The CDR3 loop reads CASSQQGADYGYTF. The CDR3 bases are TGTGCCAGCAGTCAACAGGGGGCAGACTATGGCTACACCTTC.

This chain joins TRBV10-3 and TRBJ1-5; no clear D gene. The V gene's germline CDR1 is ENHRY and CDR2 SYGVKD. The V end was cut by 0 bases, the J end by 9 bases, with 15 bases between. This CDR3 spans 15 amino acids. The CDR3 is CAISESVYSDRPQHF. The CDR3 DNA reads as TGTGCCATCAGTGAGTCGGTTTACAGCGATAGGCCCCAGCATTTT.

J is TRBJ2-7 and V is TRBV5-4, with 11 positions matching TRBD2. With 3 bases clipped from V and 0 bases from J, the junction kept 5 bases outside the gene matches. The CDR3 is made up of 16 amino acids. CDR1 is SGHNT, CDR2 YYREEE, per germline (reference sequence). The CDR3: CASSSNLAGGSYEQYF. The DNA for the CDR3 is TGTGCCAGCAGCTCGAACCTAGCGGGGGGCTCCTACGAGCAGTACTTC.

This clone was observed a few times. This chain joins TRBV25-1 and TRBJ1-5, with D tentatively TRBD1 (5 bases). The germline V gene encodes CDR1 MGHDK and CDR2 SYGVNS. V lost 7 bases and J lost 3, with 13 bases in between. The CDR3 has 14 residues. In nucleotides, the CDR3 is TGTGCCAGCATTCCAGGACACTACAATCAGCCCCAGCATTTT. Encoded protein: CASIPGHYNQPQHF.

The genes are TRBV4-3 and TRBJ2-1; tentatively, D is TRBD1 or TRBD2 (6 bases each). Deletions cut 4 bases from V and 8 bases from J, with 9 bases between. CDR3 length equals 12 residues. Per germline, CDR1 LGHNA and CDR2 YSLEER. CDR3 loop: CASSLEGDEQFF. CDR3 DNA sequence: TGCGCCAGCAGCCTGGAGGGGGATGAGCAGTTCTTC.

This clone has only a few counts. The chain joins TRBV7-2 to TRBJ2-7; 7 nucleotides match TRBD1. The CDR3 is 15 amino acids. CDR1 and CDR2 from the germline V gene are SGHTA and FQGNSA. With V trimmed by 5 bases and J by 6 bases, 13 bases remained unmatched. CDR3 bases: TGTGCCAGCAGCCAAGGGGGCCTCATGGTTGCCGAGCAGTACTTC. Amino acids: CASSQGGLMVAEQYF.

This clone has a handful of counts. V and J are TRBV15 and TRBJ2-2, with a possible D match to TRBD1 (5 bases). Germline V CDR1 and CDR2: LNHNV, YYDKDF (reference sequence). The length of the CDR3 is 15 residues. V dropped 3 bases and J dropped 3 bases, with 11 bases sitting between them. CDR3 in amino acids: CATSRDDRYTGELFF. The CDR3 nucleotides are TGTGCCACCAGCAGGGACGACAGATACACCGGGGAGCTGTTTTTT.

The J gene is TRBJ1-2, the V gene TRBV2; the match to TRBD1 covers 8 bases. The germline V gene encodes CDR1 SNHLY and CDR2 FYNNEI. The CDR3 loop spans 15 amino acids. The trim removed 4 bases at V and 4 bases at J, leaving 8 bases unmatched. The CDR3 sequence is CASSAGGSTFYGYTF. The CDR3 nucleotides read TGTGCCAGCAGTGCAGGGGGCTCCACGTTCTATGGCTACACCTTC.

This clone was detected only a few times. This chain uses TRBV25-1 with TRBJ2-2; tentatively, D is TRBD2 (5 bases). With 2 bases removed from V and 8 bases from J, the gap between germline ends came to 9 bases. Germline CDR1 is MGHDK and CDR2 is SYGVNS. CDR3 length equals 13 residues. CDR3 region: CASSETREGELFF. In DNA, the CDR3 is TGTGCCAGCAGTGAAACAAGGGAGGGGGAGCTGTTTTTT.

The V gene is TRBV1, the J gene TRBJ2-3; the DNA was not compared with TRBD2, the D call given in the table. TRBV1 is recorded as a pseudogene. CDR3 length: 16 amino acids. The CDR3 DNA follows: TGCGCCCGAGGGACTAGCGGGGCCTCTAGCACAGATACGCAGTATTTT. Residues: CARGTSGASSTDTQYF.

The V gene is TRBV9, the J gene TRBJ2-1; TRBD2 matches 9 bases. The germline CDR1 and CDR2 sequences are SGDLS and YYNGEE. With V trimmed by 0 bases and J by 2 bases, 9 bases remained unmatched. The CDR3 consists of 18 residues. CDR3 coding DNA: TGTGCCAGCAGCGTAGAGGGCGGGGGGGCCCTCCCCTACAATGAGCAGTTCTTC. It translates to CASSVEGGGALPYNEQFF.

The CDR3 region is CASSFGGSYNSPLHF. The CDR3 DNA reads as TGTGCCAGCAGCTTTGGAGGGTCCTATAATTCACCCCTCCACTTT. The chain carries TRBV5-4 and TRBJ1-6, with D hard to call. Trimming left V 2 bases short and J 1 base short, with 7 bases between. The CDR3 spans 15 residues. Germline-derived CDR1 and CDR2 are SGHNT and YYREEE (reference sequence).

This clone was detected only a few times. The CDR3 reads CASSQASSGGALHETQYF. In nucleotides, the CDR3 is TGTGCCAGCAGCCAAGCAAGTAGCGGGGGGGCCTTACATGAGACCCAGTACTTC. This sequence joins TRBV4-2 and TRBJ2-5; 11 positions agree with TRBD2. After removal of 1 base from V and 5 bases from J, the junction contained 12 bases not matched to a gene. This CDR3 comprises 18 residues. Germline lookup yields CDR1 LGHNA and CDR2 YNFKEQ.